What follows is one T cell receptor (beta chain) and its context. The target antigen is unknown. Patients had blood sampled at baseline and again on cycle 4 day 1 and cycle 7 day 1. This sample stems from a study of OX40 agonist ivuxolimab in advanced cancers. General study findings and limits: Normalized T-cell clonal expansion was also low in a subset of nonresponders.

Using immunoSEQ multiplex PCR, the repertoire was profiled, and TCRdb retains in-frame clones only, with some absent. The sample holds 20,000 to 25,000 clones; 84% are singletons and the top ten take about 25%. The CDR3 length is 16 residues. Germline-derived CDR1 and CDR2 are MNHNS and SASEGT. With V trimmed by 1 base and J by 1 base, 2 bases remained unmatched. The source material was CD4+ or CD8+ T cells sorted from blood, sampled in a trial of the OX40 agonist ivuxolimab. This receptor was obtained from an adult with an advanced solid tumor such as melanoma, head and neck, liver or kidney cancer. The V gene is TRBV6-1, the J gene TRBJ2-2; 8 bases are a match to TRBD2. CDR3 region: CASSEGTSGNTGELFF. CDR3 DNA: TGTGCCAGCAGTGAAGGTACTAGCGGGAACACCGGGGAGCTGTTTTTT.